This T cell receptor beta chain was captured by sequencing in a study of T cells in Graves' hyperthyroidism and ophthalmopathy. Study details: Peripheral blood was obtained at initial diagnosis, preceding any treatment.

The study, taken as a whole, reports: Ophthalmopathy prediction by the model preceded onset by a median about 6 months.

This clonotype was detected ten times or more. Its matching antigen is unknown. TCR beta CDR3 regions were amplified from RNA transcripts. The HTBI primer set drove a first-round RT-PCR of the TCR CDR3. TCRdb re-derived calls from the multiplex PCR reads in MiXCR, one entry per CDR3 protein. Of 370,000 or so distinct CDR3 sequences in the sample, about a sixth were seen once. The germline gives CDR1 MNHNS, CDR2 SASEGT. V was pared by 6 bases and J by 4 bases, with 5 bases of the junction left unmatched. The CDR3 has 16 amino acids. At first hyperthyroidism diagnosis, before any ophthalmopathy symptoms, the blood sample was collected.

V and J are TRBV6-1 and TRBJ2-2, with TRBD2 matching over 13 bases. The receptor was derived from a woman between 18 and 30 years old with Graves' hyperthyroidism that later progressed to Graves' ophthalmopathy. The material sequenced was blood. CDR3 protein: CASSGLAGVGTGELFF. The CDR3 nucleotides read TGTGCCAGCAGCGGACTAGCGGGAGTAGGCACCGGGGAGCTGTTTTTT.